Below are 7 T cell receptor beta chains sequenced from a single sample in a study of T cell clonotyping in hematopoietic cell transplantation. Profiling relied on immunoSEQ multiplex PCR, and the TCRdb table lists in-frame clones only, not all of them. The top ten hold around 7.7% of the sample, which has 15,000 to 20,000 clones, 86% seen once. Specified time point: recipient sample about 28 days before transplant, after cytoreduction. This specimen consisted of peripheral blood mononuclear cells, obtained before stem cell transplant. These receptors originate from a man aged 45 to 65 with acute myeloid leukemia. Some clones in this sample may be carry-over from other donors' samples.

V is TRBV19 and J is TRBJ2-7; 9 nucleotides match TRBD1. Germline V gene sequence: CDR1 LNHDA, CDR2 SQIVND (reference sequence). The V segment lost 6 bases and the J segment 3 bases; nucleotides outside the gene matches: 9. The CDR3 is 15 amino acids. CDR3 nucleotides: TGTGCCAGTAGCGCAGCACAGGGGGCTAGCTACGAGCAGTACTTC. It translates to CASSAAQGASYEQYF. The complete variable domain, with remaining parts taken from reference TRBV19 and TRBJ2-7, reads DGGITQSPKYLFRKEGQNVTLSCEQNLNHDAMYWYRQDPGQGLRLIYYSQIVNDFQKGDIAEGYSVSREKKESFPLTVTSAQKNPTAFYLCASSAAQGASYEQYFGPGTRLTVT.

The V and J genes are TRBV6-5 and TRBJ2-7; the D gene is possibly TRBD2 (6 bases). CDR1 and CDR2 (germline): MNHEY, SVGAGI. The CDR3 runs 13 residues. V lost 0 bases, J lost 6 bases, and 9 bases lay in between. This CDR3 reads CASSYSFGGEQYF. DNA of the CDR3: TGTGCCAGCAGTTACTCGTTCGGGGGCGAGCAGTACTTC.

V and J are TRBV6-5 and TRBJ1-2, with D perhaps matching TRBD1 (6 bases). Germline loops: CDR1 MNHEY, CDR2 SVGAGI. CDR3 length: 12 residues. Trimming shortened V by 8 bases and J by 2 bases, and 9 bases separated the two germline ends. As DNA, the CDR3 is TGTGCCAGCGAGGACAGAAACTATGGCTACACCTTC. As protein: CASEDRNYGYTF.

DNA of the CDR3: TGTGCCAGCACTGCGTCCGTTCTCTACGAGCAGTACTTC. It is translated as CASTASVLYEQYF. This rearrangement joins TRBV2 to TRBJ2-7; D is unresolved. Germline-derived CDR1 and CDR2 are SNHLY and FYNNEI. V lost 7 bases and J lost 3, with 13 bases in between. The CDR3 length is 13 residues.

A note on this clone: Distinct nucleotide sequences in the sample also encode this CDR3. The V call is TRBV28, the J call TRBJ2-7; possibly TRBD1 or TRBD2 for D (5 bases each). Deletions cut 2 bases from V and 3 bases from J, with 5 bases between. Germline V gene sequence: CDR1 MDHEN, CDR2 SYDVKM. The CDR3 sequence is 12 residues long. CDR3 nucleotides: TGTGCCAGCAGTTTAGGGGGCTACGAGCAGTACTTC. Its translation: CASSLGGYEQYF.

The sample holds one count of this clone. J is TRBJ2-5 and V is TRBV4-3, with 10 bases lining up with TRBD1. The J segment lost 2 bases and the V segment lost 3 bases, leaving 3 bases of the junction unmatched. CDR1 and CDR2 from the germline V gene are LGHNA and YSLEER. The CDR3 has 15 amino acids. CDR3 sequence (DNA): TGCGCCAGCAGCCACACGGGACAGGGGCAAGAGACCCAGTACTTC. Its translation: CASSHTGQGQETQYF.

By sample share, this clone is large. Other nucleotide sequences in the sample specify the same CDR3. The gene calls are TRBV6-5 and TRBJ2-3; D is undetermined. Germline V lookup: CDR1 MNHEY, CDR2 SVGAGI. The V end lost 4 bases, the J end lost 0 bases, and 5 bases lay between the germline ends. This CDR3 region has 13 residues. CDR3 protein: CASSLQSTDTQYF. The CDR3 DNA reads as TGTGCCAGCAGTTTGCAGAGCACAGATACGCAGTATTTT.